The 14 T cell receptor beta chains below all came from one sample that was sequenced in a study of blood T cell repertoires in COVID-19. Sequencing was performed with immunoSEQ multiplex PCR; in TCRdb, only in-frame clones are kept and a portion is missing. This repertoire shows tens of thousands of clones, 85% to 95% found once; its top ten account for approximately 0.37%. The sequencing input was peripheral blood. The receptors were sampled from a man in his fifties with COVID-19, enrolled during active disease.

This clone was recorded a few times. CDR3 nucleotide sequence: TGTGCCAGCAGCCCAAGACTAGTGAACACTGAAGCTTTCTTT. Translation gives CASSPRLVNTEAFF. The V call is TRBV3-1 (or the pseudogene TRBV3-2), the J call TRBJ1-1; D gene unclear. Germline V gives CDR1 LGHDT, CDR2 YNNKEL (reference sequence). Trimming left V 4 bases short and J 0 bases short, with 9 bases between. This CDR3 has 14 amino acids.

V gene TRBV5-1 combines with J gene TRBJ1-2, with D perhaps matching TRBD1 (6 bases). The CDR3 runs to 16 residues. Trimming removed 1 base at V and 3 bases at J, with 16 bases between. Per the germline V gene, CDR1 is SGHRS and CDR2 is YFSETQ. The CDR3 reads CASSLTFDRTDYGYTF. The CDR3 DNA reads as TGCGCCAGCAGCTTGACCTTCGACAGGACCGACTATGGCTACACCTTC.

This sequence joins TRBV7-3 and TRBJ2-3; D possibly corresponds to TRBD2 (6 bases). Germline assignment: CDR1 SGHTA and CDR2 FQGTGA. Deletions cut 5 bases from V and 9 bases from J, with 15 bases between. The CDR3 totals 13 residues. CDR3 DNA: TGTGCCAGCAGCAAGGTCCCCGGGGGAACGCAGTATTTT. Protein: CASSKVPGGTQYF. The entire variable domain, with the rest obtained from reference TRBV7-3 and TRBJ2-3, is as follows: GAGVSQTPSNKVTEKGKYVELRCDPISGHTALYWYRQSLGQGPEFLIYFQGTGAADDSGLPNDRFFAVRPEGSVSTLKIQRTERGDSAVYLCASSKVPGGTQYFGPGTRLTVL.

V and J are TRBV2 and TRBJ1-6; TRBD1 matches 10 bases. Germline CDR1 is SNHLY and CDR2 is FYNNEI. With 4 bases clipped from V and 6 bases from J, the junction kept 0 bases outside the gene matches. This CDR3 is built from 14 residues. CDR3 sequence (DNA): TGTGCCAGCAGTGGACAGGGGGCTAATTCACCCCTCCACTTT. Protein sequence: CASSGQGANSPLHF.

The rearrangement joins TRBV6-4 to TRBJ2-7, with 7 bases fitting TRBD1. Germline CDR1 and CDR2: MRHNA and SNTAGT. The CDR3 is 16 amino acids. Trimming at V came to 0 bases and at J to 2 bases, leaving 7 bases not matched to a gene. In DNA, the CDR3 is TGTGCCAGCAGTGACTCTTTTCCGGGACAGCCCTACGAGCAGTACTTC. This codes for CASSDSFPGQPYEQYF.

The genes are TRBV5-6 and TRBJ2-7; 11 nucleotides match TRBD1. Losses at the gene ends were 3 bases for V and 8 bases for J; bases not matched to a gene: 7. Germline lookup yields CDR1 SGHDT and CDR2 YYEEEE. The CDR3 sequence is 14 residues long. CDR3 amino acids: CASSSLDRGRKQYF. The CDR3, as DNA: TGTGCCAGCAGCTCACTGGACAGGGGGCGCAAGCAGTACTTC.

The CDR3 nucleotides read TGTGCCAGCAGCCAAGATCTGGCCAATCAGCCCCAGCATTTT. Amino acids: CASSQDLANQPQHF. V and J are TRBV3-1 (or the pseudogene TRBV3-2) and TRBJ1-5; D gene ambiguous. The V end was cut by 0 bases, the J end by 3 bases, with 6 bases between. The germline gives CDR1 LGHDT, CDR2 YNNKEL (reference sequence). The CDR3 spans 14 residues.

The chain uses TRBV2 and TRBJ2-2; D is uncertain. The germline V gene encodes CDR1 SNHLY and CDR2 FYNNEI. The V gene lost 3 bases and the J gene lost 4 bases, with 9 bases spanning the gap. The CDR3 sequence is 14 residues long. CDR3 bases: TGTGCCAGCAGTGACTTGAGTTCCACCGGGGAGCTGTTTTTT. Translated: CASSDLSSTGELFF.

This clone is a singleton in its sample. V usage is TRBV7-3 and J usage is TRBJ2-6; 7 bases fit TRBD1. Germline V gene sequence: CDR1 SGHTA, CDR2 FQGTGA. CDR3 length: 18 amino acids. V was pared by 1 base and J by 2 bases, with 8 bases of the junction left unmatched. The DNA of the CDR3 is TGTGCCAGCAGCTTAATGACAGGGCTTCTACCTGGGGCCAACGTCCTGACTTTC. This encodes CASSLMTGLLPGANVLTF.

This chain's CDR3 is CASSNRDIYEQYF. DNA of the CDR3: TGTGCCAGTAGTAACCGGGACATCTACGAGCAGTACTTC. This chain links TRBV19 with TRBJ2-7; TRBD1 is a possible D gene (6 bases). This CDR3 spans 13 amino acids. Germline CDR1 reads LNHDA; CDR2 reads SQIVND (reference sequence). V was trimmed by 4 bases and J by 3 bases, leaving 10 bases between them.

The CDR3 region has the DNA TGTGCCAGCAGCCAACGGTCCACGGACACTGAAGCTTTCTTT. Protein: CASSQRSTDTEAFF. The V call is TRBV4-2, the J call TRBJ1-1; D is undetermined. Germline assignment: CDR1 LGHNA and CDR2 YNFKEQ. Deletions cut 2 bases from V and 3 bases from J, with 10 bases between. The CDR3 is made up of 14 amino acids.

The chain carries TRBV3-1 (or the pseudogene TRBV3-2) and TRBJ2-5; TRBD1 is a possible D gene (6 bases). Germline V gene sequence: CDR1 LGHDT, CDR2 YNNKEL (reference sequence). CDR3 length: 17 amino acids. V shed 1 base and J shed 4 bases, with 19 bases lying between them. CDR3 in DNA: TGTGCCAGCAGCCAAGGCAGGGGTATTGGGGGAATAGAGACCCAGTACTTC. Protein product: CASSQGRGIGGIETQYF.

V is TRBV7-2 and J is TRBJ2-5, with 11 bases fitting TRBD2. The CDR3 totals 19 residues. V lost 2 bases, J lost 0 bases, and 11 bases stayed unmatched. Germline assignment: CDR1 SGHTA and CDR2 FQGNSA. CDR3 residues: CASSLRPTLAGGYQETQYF. The CDR3 nucleotides read TGTGCCAGCAGCTTACGCCCGACTCTAGCGGGAGGATACCAAGAGACCCAGTACTTC.

The rearrangement joins TRBV5-6 to TRBJ2-3; 8 nucleotides line up with TRBD2. The CDR3 contains 15 residues. Trimming removed 3 bases from V and 2 bases from J; junction bases left unmatched: 5. Germline CDR1 and CDR2: SGHDT and YYEEEE. The CDR3 is CASSSRGLVTDTQYF. The CDR3, as DNA: TGTGCCAGCAGCTCTCGGGGACTAGTCACAGATACGCAGTATTTT.